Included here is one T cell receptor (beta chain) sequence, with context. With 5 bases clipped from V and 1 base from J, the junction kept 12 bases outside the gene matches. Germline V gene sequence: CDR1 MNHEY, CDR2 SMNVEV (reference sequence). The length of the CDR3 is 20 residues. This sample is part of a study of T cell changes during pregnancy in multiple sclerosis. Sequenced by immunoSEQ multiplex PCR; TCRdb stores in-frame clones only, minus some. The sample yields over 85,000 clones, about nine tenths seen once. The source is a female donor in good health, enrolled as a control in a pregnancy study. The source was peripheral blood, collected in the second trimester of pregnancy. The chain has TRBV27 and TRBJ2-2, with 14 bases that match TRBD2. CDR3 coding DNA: TGTGCCAGCAGTCCCACAGGGACCGGGACTAGCGGGAGGAACACCGGGGAGCTGTTTTTT. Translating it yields CASSPTGTGTSGRNTGELFF.